These 29 T cell receptor beta chains were sequenced from one sample in a study of Graves' ophthalmopathy and Graves' hyperthyroidism. RNA served as the template for amplifying TCR beta CDR3 regions. HTBI-primed RT-PCR formed the first round, and a multiplex PCR formed the second. TCRdb reprocessed the multiplex PCR reads with MiXCR, giving one entry per CDR3 protein. The table shows around 1.1 million distinct CDR3 sequences, with around a third occurring only once. Material: peripheral blood or thyroid tissue (not recorded which). The receptors come from an adult man with Graves' hyperthyroidism.

The chain carries TRBV10-3 and TRBJ2-5, with 11 bases that match TRBD2. Germline loops: CDR1 ENHRY, CDR2 SYGVKD. V lost 10 bases, J lost 1 base, and 8 bases stayed unmatched. The CDR3 loop spans 15 amino acids. CDR3 nucleotides: TGTGCCAGCAGCAAACTAGCGGGAGCCCAAGAGACCCAGTACTTC. Translating gives CASSKLAGAQETQYF.

The V and J genes are TRBV7-3 and TRBJ2-2; D is perhaps TRBD2 (5 bases). Germline V gene lookup returns CDR1 SGHTA and CDR2 FQGTGA. Between the trimmed V and J ends, which lost 0 bases and 6 bases, there was a span of 17 bases. The CDR3 is 17 residues long. The CDR3 region has the DNA TGTGCCAGCAGCTTAACCCCTTCACTAGGAAAATCCGGGGAGCTGTTTTTT. This encodes CASSLTPSLGKSGELFF.

A few counts support this clonotype. CDR3 loop: CASSLAGSSRTEAFF. The CDR3 nucleotides are TGTGCCAGCAGCTTAGCCGGCAGTTCTCGCACTGAAGCTTTCTTT. This chain connects TRBV13 to TRBJ1-1, with unresolved D. V lost 1 base to trimming and J lost 4 bases, with 13 bases between them. The CDR3 sequence is 15 residues long. Germline V gives CDR1 PRHDT, CDR2 FYEKMQ (reference sequence).

This sequence joins TRBV20-1 and TRBJ1-2, with D perhaps TRBD1 (5 bases). The CDR3 length is 13 residues. The V gene lost 8 bases and the J gene lost 3 bases, with 16 bases spanning the gap. The germline gives CDR1 DFQATT, CDR2 SNEGSKA (reference sequence). The CDR3 protein is CSQGGARDYGYTF. The CDR3, as DNA: TGCAGTCAAGGAGGGGCCAGGGACTATGGCTACACCTTC.

Concerning this clonotype itself: The junction departs from germline at one end; a sequencing error may be responsible. The chain couples TRBV15 to TRBJ2-5, with 8 nucleotides matching TRBD2. Germline CDR1 is LNHNV and CDR2 is YYDKDF (reference sequence). This CDR3 region has 16 residues. Here the CDR3 reads CAASRDRRAGVETQYF. Written as DNA, the CDR3 is TGTGCCGCCAGCAGAGATCGGAGAGCGGGAGTTGAGACCCAGTACTTC.

In regard to this clonotype: The CDR3 end shows no conserved phenylalanine or tryptophan, and so a read error is likely. The chain is built from TRBV12-3 or TRBV12-4 and TRBJ2-7; weak D call: TRBD1 (5 bases). The germline V and J ends were trimmed by 5 bases and 3 bases, with 8 bases remaining between them. The CDR3 extends over 12 amino acids. For the CDR3, the DNA is TGTGCCAGCAGTAGTACAGGCTACGAGCAGTACCTC. Its translation is CASSSTGYEQYL.

V gene TRBV7-9 combines with J gene TRBJ2-7; D uncertain. Germline CDR1 is SEHNR and CDR2 is FQNEAQ (reference sequence). This CDR3 has 13 amino acids. Trimming stripped 1 base from V and 7 bases from J, with 11 bases between. The CDR3 sequence: CASSLGSDEEQYF. The DNA for the CDR3 is TGTGCCAGCAGCTTAGGGTCAGACGAAGAGCAGTACTTC.

The gene calls are TRBV7-9 and TRBJ2-7; 14 nucleotides agree with TRBD2. The CDR3 runs to 16 residues. The ends lost 6 bases at V and 4 bases at J; junction bases unmatched: 8. Looked up from germline, CDR1 is SEHNR and CDR2 is FQNEAQ (reference sequence). CDR3 DNA sequence: TGTGCCAGCAGTTTACAATGGACTAGCGGGGGGTACGAGCAGTACTTC. It specifies CASSLQWTSGGYEQYF.

This clonotype was detected ten times or more. This rearrangement joins TRBV6-2 or TRBV6-3 to TRBJ1-6; D is unclear. CDR3 length: 14 amino acids. Per germline, CDR1 MNHEY and CDR2 SVGEGT. V was clipped by 5 bases and J by 15 bases, with 20 bases between them. CDR3 sequence (DNA): TGTGCCAGCAGTCCCTACGACCCAGACCGTCACCTCCACTTT. This translates into CASSPYDPDRHLHF.

Note on this clonotype: This clone may be a read error of a much larger clone one base away. The gene calls are TRBV29-1 and TRBJ2-7; 7 bases align to TRBD2. CDR3 size: 14 residues. CDR1 and CDR2 from the germline V gene are SQVTM and ANQGSEA. V dropped 8 bases and J dropped 2; count of bases not matched to a gene: 12. Here the CDR3 DNA reads TGCAGCCCCCTAGCGGCCTCGAGGACCTACGAGCAGTACTTC. Translated, it gives CSPLAASRTYEQYF.

This clonotype was observed a few times. The chain joins TRBV29-1 to TRBJ2-5; 9 bases line up with TRBD1. The junction had 7 bases not matched to a gene; V was cut back by 1 base and J by 13 bases. The germline V gene encodes CDR1 SQVTM and CDR2 ANQGSEA. The CDR3 has 12 residues. CDR3 sequence reads: CSVEGGTGTGYF. DNA of the CDR3: TGCAGCGTTGAAGGCGGGACAGGGACCGGGTACTTC.

This clonotype was counted between two and nine times. CDR3 bases: TGTGCCAGCTCACCACACGAGCATCAGCCCCAGCATTTT. Its translation is CASSPHEHQPQHF. This chain connects TRBV18 to TRBJ1-5; D unresolved. V lost 1 base to trimming and J lost 5 bases, with 6 bases between them. Germline V lookup: CDR1 KGHSH, CDR2 LQKENI. The CDR3 covers 13 residues.

The rearrangement joins TRBV10-3 to TRBJ1-2, with a weak D call TRBD1 (5 bases). Germline CDR1 is ENHRY and CDR2 is SYGVKD. The CDR3 is 14 amino acids. Trimming took 3 bases from V and 1 from J, leaving 9 bases between them. This chain's CDR3 is CAISDRANNYGYTF. The CDR3 DNA sequence: TGTGCCATCAGTGACAGGGCCAATAACTATGGCTACACCTTC.

This rearrangement joins TRBV12-3 or TRBV12-4 to TRBJ1-2, with D maybe TRBD1 (6 bases). The V end lost 7 bases, the J end lost 12 bases, and 21 bases lay between the germline ends. This CDR3 has 13 amino acids. The CDR3 DNA reads TGTGCCAGCAACATTGAGGGGGGGCGCCAGGACACCTTC. This sequence encodes CASNIEGGRQDTF.

As to this clonotype: It may be a read error: a sequence one base away is much more abundant. This chain joins TRBV7-2 and TRBJ1-1; D gene ambiguous. This CDR3 is built from 14 residues. Germline V gene sequence: CDR1 SGHTA, CDR2 FQGNSA. The CDR3 DNA is TGTGCCACCAGCCCGCCTCCGTTGAACACTGAAGCTTTCTTT. This translates into CATSPPPLNTEAFF.

The sample holds a few counts of this clonotype. The gene calls are TRBV20-1 and TRBJ2-7; 10 positions agree with TRBD2. V lost 3 bases, J lost 1 base, and 9 bases stayed unmatched. This CDR3 spans 16 amino acids. Per the germline V gene, CDR1 is DFQATT and CDR2 is SNEGSKA (reference sequence). The CDR3 region is CSASGLAGAGSYEQYF. The CDR3, as DNA: TGCAGTGCTAGTGGGCTAGCGGGAGCGGGGTCCTACGAGCAGTACTTC.

The chain recombines TRBV5-1 with TRBJ1-5; TRBD1 aligns across 7 bases. The V segment lost 4 bases and the J segment 5 bases; nucleotides outside the gene matches: 12. Per germline, CDR1 SGHRS and CDR2 YFSETQ. The CDR3 covers 16 residues. CDR3 sequence reads: CASSTNRQGRDQPQHF. DNA of the CDR3: TGCGCCAGCAGCACTAACCGACAGGGTAGGGATCAGCCCCAGCATTTT.

This clonotype showed up many times. The V gene is TRBV6-1, the J gene TRBJ2-7, with 7 bases aligning to TRBD1. Germline values: CDR1 MNHNS, CDR2 SASEGT. The CDR3 length is 14 residues. The trim removed 8 bases at V and 2 bases at J, leaving 9 bases unmatched. This chain's CDR3 is CASRPRDRAYEQYF. CDR3 DNA sequence: TGTGCCAGCCGACCTCGCGACAGGGCCTACGAGCAGTACTTC.

The table lists this clonotype with many counts. J is TRBJ1-1 and V is TRBV14; no firm D call. From germline, CDR1 is SGHDN and CDR2 FVKESK. Trimming removed 1 base at V and 0 bases at J, with 18 bases between. This CDR3 spans 18 amino acids. This chain's CDR3 is CASSQVSGRLGLNTEAFF. CDR3 coding DNA: TGTGCCAGCAGCCAAGTTTCCGGTCGTTTAGGTTTGAACACTGAAGCTTTCTTT.

This clonotype has ten or more counts. CDR3 residues: CSARDEVPEAFF. The CDR3 DNA follows: TGCAGTGCTAGAGATGAGGTCCCTGAAGCTTTCTTT. The chain is built from TRBV20-1 and TRBJ1-1; D ambiguous. The CDR3 extends over 12 amino acids. Germline-derived CDR1 and CDR2 are DFQATT and SNEGSKA (reference sequence). V was pared by 0 bases and J by 6 bases, with 8 bases between.

This clonotype was seen just once. V gene TRBV4-1 combines with J gene TRBJ2-7; D gene uncertain. This CDR3 has 13 residues. V lost 0 bases to trimming and J lost 3 bases, with 6 bases between them. In germline, CDR1 is MGHRA, CDR2 YSYEKL. CDR3 nucleotides: TGCGCCAGCAGCCAAGATTACGGCTACGAGCAGTACTTC. It codes for CASSQDYGYEQYF.

With regard to this clonotype: This may come from a read error, since a much larger clone is one base off. This sequence joins TRBV7-9 and TRBJ2-2, with TRBD2 identical over 11 bases. The V gene end was trimmed by 10 bases and the J gene end by 6 bases; junction bases not matched to a gene: 19. Per germline, CDR1 SEHNR and CDR2 FQNEAQ (reference sequence). This CDR3 is 18 amino acids long. This chain's CDR3 is CAIGQLAGEGVAPGELFF. CDR3 bases: TGTGCCATCGGCCAACTAGCGGGAGAGGGTGTGGCACCCGGGGAGCTGTTTTTT.

This clonotype was observed a handful of times. V is TRBV9 and J is TRBJ2-7; D is unresolved. The CDR3 is made up of 15 amino acids. Germline lookup yields CDR1 SGDLS and CDR2 YYNGEE. V shed 4 bases and J shed 1 base, with 15 bases lying between them. The CDR3, as DNA: TGTGCCAGCAGCAGCCCGGGTTCATCGTCCTACGAGCAGTACTTC. Amino acids: CASSSPGSSSYEQYF. Full variable domain (remainder filled in from reference TRBV9 and TRBJ2-7): DSGVTQTPKHLITATGQRVTLRCSPRSGDLSVYWYQQSLDQGLQFLIQYYNGEERAKGNILERFSAQQFPDLHSELNLSSLELGDSALYFCASSSPGSSSYEQYFGPGTRLTVT.

This clonotype showed up just a few times. The chain uses TRBV12-3 or TRBV12-4 and TRBJ1-1; a possible D gene is TRBD1 (5 bases). This CDR3 is built from 14 residues. The V and J ends lost 1 base and 6 bases respectively, with 12 bases between them. The CDR3 sequence is CASSLGARGAEAFF. CDR3 coding DNA: TGTGCCAGCAGTTTAGGAGCTCGGGGGGCTGAAGCTTTCTTT.

The V gene is TRBV2, the J gene TRBJ2-1; TRBD2 matches at 9 bases. This CDR3 has 13 residues. Germline lookup yields CDR1 SNHLY and CDR2 FYNNEI. V gave up 10 bases and J gave up 5 bases; unmatched junction bases: 6. This chain's CDR3 is CATRTSAHNEQFF. The CDR3 region has the DNA TGTGCCACCAGGACTAGCGCTCACAATGAGCAGTTCTTC.

This sequence joins TRBV5-4 and TRBJ2-7; possible D gene TRBD1, 5 bases. V lost 0 bases to trimming and J lost 2 bases, with 21 bases between them. The length of the CDR3 is 18 residues. The V gene's germline CDR1 is SGHNT and CDR2 YYREEE (reference sequence). CDR3 bases: TGTGCCAGCAGCTTGGTAGGTCGTATAGGGGTATCCCCCTACGAGCAGTACTTC. This sequence encodes CASSLVGRIGVSPYEQYF.

J is TRBJ2-7 and V is TRBV29-1, with 11 bases matching TRBD1. This CDR3 is 15 amino acids long. Trimming removed 4 bases from V and 0 bases from J; junction bases left unmatched: 5. Germline loops: CDR1 SQVTM, CDR2 ANQGSEA. CDR3 DNA: TGCAGCGTTGTGGACAGGGGGCGCTTCTCCTACGAGCAGTACTTC. Protein product: CSVVDRGRFSYEQYF.

A remark on this clonotype: Likely a read error: the CDR3 ends without its conserved phenylalanine or tryptophan. CDR3 DNA: TGCAGTGCCCCAGCCGGGACAGGGGCATCACCCCTCCACCTT. Its protein is CSAPAGTGASPLHL. This chain links TRBV20-1 with TRBJ1-6; 10 bases line up with TRBD1. Germline V gene sequence: CDR1 DFQATT, CDR2 SNEGSKA (reference sequence). After removal of 6 bases from V and 10 bases from J, the junction contained 9 bases not matched to a gene. CDR3 size: 14 residues.

The table lists this clonotype with many counts. The genes are TRBV9 and TRBJ2-6, with D possibly matching TRBD2 (6 bases). CDR3 size: 15 residues. Deletions cut 3 bases from V and 4 bases from J, with 11 bases between. Germline lookup yields CDR1 SGDLS and CDR2 YYNGEE. The CDR3 DNA reads as TGTGCCAGCAGCGCCGGGACTCTCGGGGCCAACGTCCTGACTTTC. Its protein product is CASSAGTLGANVLTF.